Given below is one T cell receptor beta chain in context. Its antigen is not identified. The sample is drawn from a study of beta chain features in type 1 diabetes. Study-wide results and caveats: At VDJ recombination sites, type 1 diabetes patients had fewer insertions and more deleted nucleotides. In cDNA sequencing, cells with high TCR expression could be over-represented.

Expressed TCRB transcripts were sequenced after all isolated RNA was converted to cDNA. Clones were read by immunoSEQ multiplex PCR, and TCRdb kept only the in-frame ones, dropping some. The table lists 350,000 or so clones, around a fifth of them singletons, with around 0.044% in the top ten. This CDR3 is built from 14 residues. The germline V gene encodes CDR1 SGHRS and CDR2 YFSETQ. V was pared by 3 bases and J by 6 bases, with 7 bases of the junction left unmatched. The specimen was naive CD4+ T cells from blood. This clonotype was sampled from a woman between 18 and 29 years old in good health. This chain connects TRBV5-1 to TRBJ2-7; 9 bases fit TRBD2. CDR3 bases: TGCGCCAGCAGCTCGGGACTAGCTGGTTTCGAGCAGTACTTC. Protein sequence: CASSSGLAGFEQYF.